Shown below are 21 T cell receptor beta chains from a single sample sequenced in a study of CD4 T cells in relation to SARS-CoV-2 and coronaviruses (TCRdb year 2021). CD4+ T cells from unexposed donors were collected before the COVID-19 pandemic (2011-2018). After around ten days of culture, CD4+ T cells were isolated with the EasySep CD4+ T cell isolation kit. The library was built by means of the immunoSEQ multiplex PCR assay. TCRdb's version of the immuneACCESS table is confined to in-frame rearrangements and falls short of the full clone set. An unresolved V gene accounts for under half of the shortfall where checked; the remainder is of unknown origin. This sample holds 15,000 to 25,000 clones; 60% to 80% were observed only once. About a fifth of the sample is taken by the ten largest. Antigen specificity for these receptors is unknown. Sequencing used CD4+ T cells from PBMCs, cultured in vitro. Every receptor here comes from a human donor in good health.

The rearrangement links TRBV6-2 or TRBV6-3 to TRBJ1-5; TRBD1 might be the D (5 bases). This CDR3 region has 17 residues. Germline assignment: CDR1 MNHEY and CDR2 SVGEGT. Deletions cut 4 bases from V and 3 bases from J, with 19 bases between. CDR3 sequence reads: CASSSLDRKTINQPQHF. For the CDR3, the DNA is TGTGCCAGCAGTTCACTAGACAGAAAGACTATCAATCAGCCCCAGCATTTT.

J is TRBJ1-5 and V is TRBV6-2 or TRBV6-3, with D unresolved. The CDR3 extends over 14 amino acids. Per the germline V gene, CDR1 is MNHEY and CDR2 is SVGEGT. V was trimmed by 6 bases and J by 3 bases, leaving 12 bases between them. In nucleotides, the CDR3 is TGTGCCAGCAGCCTTAACGGGGACAATCAGCCCCAGCATTTT. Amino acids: CASSLNGDNQPQHF.

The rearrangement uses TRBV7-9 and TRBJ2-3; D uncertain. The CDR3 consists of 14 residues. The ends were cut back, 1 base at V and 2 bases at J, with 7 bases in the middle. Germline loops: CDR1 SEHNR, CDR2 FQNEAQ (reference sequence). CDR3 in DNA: TGTGCCAGCAGCTTAGGGGCTTTCACAGATACGCAGTATTTT. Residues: CASSLGAFTDTQYF.

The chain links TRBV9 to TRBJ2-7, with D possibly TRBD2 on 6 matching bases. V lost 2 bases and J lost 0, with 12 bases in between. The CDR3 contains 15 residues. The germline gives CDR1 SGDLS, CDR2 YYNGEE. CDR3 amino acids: CASSVNSGSSYEQYF. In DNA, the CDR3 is TGTGCCAGCAGCGTGAATAGCGGAAGCTCCTACGAGCAGTACTTC. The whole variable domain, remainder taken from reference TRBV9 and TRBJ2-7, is DSGVTQTPKHLITATGQRVTLRCSPRSGDLSVYWYQQSLDQGLQFLIQYYNGEERAKGNILERFSAQQFPDLHSELNLSSLELGDSALYFCASSVNSGSSYEQYFGPGTRLTVT.

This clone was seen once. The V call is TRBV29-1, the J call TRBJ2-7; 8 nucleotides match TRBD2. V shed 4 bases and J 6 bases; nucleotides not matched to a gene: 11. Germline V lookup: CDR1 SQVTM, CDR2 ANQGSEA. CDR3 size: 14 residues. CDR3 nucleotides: TGCAGCGTTGGATTGCCGGGACTAGGCTCCGAGCAGTACTTC. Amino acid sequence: CSVGLPGLGSEQYF.

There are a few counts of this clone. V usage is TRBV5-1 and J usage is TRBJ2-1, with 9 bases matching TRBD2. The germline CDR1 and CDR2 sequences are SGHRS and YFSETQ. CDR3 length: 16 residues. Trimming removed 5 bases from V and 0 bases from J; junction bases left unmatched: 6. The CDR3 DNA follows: TGCGCCAGCAGGGCAAGCGGGGGGAGCTCCTACAATGAGCAGTTCTTC. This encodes CASRASGGSSYNEQFF. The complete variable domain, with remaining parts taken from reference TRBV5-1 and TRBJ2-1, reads KAGVTQTPRYLIKTRGQQVTLSCSPISGHRSVSWYQQTPGQGLQFLFEYFSETQRNKGNFPGRFSGRQFSNSRSEMNVSTLELGDSALYLCASRASGGSSYNEQFFGPGTRLTVL.

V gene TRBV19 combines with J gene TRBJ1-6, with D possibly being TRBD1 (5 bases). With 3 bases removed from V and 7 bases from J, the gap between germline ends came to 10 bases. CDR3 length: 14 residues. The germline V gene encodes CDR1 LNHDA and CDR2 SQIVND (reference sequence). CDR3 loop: CASSILGQNSPLHF. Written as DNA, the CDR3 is TGTGCCAGTAGTATTTTGGGGCAGAATTCACCCCTCCACTTT.

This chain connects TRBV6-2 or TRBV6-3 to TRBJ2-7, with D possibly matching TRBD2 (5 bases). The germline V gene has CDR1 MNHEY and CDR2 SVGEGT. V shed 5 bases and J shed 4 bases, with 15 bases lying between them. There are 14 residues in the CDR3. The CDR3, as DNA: TGTGCCAGCAGTGACCCCGGACTGGTTTACGAGCAGTACTTC. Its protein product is CASSDPGLVYEQYF.

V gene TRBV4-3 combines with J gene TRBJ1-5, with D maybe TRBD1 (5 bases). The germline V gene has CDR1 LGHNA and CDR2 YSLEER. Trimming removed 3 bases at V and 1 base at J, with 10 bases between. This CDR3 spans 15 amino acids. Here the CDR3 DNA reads TGCGCCAGCAGCCAGGTCCGGGACAGCAATCAGCCCCAGCATTTT. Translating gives CASSQVRDSNQPQHF.

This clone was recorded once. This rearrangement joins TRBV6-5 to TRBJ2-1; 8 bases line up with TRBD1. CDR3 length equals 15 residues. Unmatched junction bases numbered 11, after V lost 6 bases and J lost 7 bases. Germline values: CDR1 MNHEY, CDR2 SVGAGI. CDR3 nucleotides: TGTGCCAGCAGAGACCCCGGACAGGGAAGGAATGAGCAGTTCTTC. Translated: CASRDPGQGRNEQFF.

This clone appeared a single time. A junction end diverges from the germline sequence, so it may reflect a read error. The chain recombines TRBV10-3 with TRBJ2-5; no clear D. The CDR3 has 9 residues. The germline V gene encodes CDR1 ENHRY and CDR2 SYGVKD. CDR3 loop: CAITETQYF. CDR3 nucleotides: TGTGCCATCACTGAGACCCAGTACTTC.

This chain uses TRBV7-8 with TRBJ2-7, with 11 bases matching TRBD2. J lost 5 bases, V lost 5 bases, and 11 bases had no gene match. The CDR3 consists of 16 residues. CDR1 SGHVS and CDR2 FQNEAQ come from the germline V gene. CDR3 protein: CASSTLAGGSRNEQYF. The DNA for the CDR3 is TGTGCCAGCAGCACCCTAGCGGGGGGATCAAGGAACGAGCAGTACTTC.

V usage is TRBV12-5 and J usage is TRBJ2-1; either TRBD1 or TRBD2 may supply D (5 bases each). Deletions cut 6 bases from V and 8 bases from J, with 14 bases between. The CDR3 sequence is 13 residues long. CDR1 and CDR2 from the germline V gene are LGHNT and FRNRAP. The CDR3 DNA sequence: TGTGCTAGTGGCCGGGACCTCGAGGATGAGCAGTTCTTC. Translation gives CASGRDLEDEQFF.

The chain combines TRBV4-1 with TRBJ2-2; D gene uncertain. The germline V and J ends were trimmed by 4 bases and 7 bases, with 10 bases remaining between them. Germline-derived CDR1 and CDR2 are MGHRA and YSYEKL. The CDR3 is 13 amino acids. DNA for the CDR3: TGCGCCAGCAGCCTACGGAGTGTCGGGGAGCTGTTTTTT. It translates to CASSLRSVGELFF.

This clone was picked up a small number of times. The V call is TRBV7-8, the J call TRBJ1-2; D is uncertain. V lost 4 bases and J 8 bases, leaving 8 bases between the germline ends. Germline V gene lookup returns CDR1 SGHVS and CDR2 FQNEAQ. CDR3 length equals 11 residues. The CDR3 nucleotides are TGTGCCAGCAGCTCCAACGACGGCTACACCTTC. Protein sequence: CASSSNDGYTF.

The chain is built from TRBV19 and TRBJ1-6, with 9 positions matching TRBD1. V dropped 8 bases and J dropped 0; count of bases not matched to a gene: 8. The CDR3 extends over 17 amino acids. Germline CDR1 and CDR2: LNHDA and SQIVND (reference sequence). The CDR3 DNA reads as TGTGCCAGTGACGAAGGGACAGGGCCCTCCTATAATTCACCCCTCCACTTT. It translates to CASDEGTGPSYNSPLHF.

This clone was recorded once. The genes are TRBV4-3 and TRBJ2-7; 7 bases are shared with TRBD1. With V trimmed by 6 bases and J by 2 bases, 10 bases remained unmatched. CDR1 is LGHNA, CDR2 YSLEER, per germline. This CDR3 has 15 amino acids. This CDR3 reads CASSQTGAPTYEQYF. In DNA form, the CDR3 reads TGCGCCAGCAGTCAAACAGGGGCCCCTACCTACGAGCAGTACTTC.

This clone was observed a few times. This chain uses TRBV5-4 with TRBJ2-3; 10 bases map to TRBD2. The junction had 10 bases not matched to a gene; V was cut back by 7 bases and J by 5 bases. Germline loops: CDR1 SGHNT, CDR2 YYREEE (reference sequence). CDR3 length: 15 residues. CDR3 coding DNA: TGTGCCAGCCAAGGGCTAGCGGGAGCACAAGATACGCAGTATTTT. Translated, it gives CASQGLAGAQDTQYF.

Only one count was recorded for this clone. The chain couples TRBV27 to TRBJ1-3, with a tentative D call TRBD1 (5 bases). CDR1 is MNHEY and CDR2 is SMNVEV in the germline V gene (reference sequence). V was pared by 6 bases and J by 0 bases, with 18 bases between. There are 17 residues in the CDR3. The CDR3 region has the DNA TGTGCCAGCAGGGGTGGAAGCGGGGGTTTCTCTGGAAACACCATATATTTT. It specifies CASRGGSGGFSGNTIYF.

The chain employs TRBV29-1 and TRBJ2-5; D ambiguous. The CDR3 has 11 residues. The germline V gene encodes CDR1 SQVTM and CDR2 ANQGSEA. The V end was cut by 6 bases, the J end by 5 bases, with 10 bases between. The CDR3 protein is CSVDPGETQYF. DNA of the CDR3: TGCAGCGTCGACCCCGGGGAGACCCAGTACTTC.

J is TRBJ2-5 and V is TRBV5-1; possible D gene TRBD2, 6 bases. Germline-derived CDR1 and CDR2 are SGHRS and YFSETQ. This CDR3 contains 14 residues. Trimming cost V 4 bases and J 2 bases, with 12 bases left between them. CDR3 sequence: CASSHSGGQETQYF. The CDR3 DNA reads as TGCGCCAGCAGCCATTCTGGGGGGCAAGAGACCCAGTACTTC.